This T cell receptor beta chain was recovered during a study of response to subunit inactivated influenza vaccine. Study-wide findings and caveats: Authors suggested seasonal influenza vaccinations each recruit few new T cells.

Trimming stripped 6 bases from V and 7 bases from J, with 21 bases between. This CDR3 contains 16 residues. TCRdb called the RT-PCR reads again in MiXCR, with one record for every CDR3 protein. The table shows about 500,000 distinct CDR3 sequences, with roughly 13% occurring only once. In its sample, this clonotype was seen a few times. Antigen: not known. The clonotype originates from a man aged 45-65 years who received an inactivated influenza vaccine. This sequence joins TRBV12-3 or TRBV12-4 and TRBJ2-2; possibly TRBD2 for D (6 bases). The source material was PBMCs from blood, sampled roughly 48 days after vaccination. CDR3 sequence (DNA): TGTGCCAGCAGCTGGGGGGTTGTTGCGTATCACGGGGAGCTGTTTTTT. This codes for CASSWGVVAYHGELFF.